This passage covers 3 T cell receptor beta chains from one sample sequenced in a study of blood T cell repertoires in COVID-19. Sequenced by immunoSEQ multiplex PCR; TCRdb stores in-frame clones only, minus some. The sample yields about 140,000 clones, about 86% seen once. What was sequenced was peripheral blood. These receptors all come from a woman aged 55-69 years with acute or convalescent COVID-19.

The sample holds one count of this clone. The gene calls are TRBV12-3 or TRBV12-4 and TRBJ2-7; 7 bases map to TRBD1. V dropped 6 bases and J dropped 5; count of bases not matched to a gene: 7. This CDR3 has 13 amino acids. As DNA, the CDR3 is TGTGCCAGCAGGCCGGGACAGAGCCACGAGCAGTACTTC. This codes for CASRPGQSHEQYF.

This clone has just a few counts. The chain carries TRBV29-1 and TRBJ1-1; weak D call: TRBD1 (6 bases). The germline V gene encodes CDR1 SQVTM and CDR2 ANQGSEA. Trimming took 3 bases from V and 10 from J, leaving 18 bases between them. The CDR3 sequence is 13 residues long. CDR3 residues: CSVETGQGRGAFF. The CDR3 region has the DNA TGCAGCGTTGAGACGGGCCAGGGGAGAGGAGCTTTCTTT.

The rearrangement joins TRBV11-3 to TRBJ2-3, with 10 bases matching TRBD2. V dropped 5 bases and J dropped 0; count of bases not matched to a gene: 8. CDR1 and CDR2 from the germline V gene are SGHNT and YENEEA. There are 17 residues in the CDR3. In DNA form, the CDR3 reads TGTGCCAGCAGCCTCCTCCCAGCGGGGGGGAGCACAGATACGCAGTATTTT. This translates into CASSLLPAGGSTDTQYF.